This TCR beta chain was recovered during a study of Ad26.COV2.S vaccination and SARS-CoV-2 variants. Study outcomes and limitations: The analyses of TCR breadth and depth may have understated the size of total T cell responses.

Treatment indicated: over 15 received Ad26.COV2.S at low or high dose, single or two shots; about 5 received placebo; per-sample allocation not given. The investigators took samples on day 63 after the first vaccine or placebo injection. Only in-frame clones appear in the TCRdb table, and some are missing; sequencing was by immunoSEQ multiplex PCR. Of approximately 480,000 clones listed, around 88% are singletons. This clone came up a few times. The antigen remains unidentified. Sample: peripheral blood, taken in a trial of Ad26.COV2.S vaccine versus placebo. The TCR comes from a person aged 18-60 years who received the Ad26.COV2.S COVID-19 vaccine or a placebo.

CDR3 sequence reads: CASYRQGPVLAPLHF. The CDR3 nucleotides read TGTGCCAGCTATAGACAGGGGCCGGTCCTTGCACCCCTCCACTTT. The rearrangement joins TRBV28 to TRBJ1-6; 8 bases align to TRBD1. The CDR3 covers 15 residues. CDR1 is MDHEN and CDR2 is SYDVKM in the germline V gene. With 8 bases clipped from V and 11 bases from J, the junction kept 14 bases outside the gene matches.